A single sample gave rise to the 8 T cell receptor beta chains below, sequenced in a study of blood T cell repertoires in COVID-19. Profiling relied on immunoSEQ multiplex PCR, and the TCRdb table lists in-frame clones only, not all of them. The sample includes over 300,000 clones, roughly 85% of them seen just once. Material for sequencing was peripheral blood. Every receptor here comes from a human donor in a cohort sampled during active COVID-19.

The V call is TRBV19, the J call TRBJ1-4; D may be TRBD1 (6 bases). The germline V gene encodes CDR1 LNHDA and CDR2 SQIVND (reference sequence). The CDR3 runs to 13 residues. Trimming took 8 bases from V and 4 from J, leaving 11 bases between them. The CDR3 bases are TGTGCCAGTCAGGGCAGGGGTAATGAAAAACTGTTTTTT. Protein: CASQGRGNEKLFF.

The chain combines TRBV18 with TRBJ1-2; TRBD1 matches 9 bases. This CDR3 has 13 amino acids. Losses at the gene ends were 3 bases for V and 4 bases for J; bases not matched to a gene: 0. CDR1 is KGHSH and CDR2 is LQKENI in the germline V gene. CDR3 nucleotide sequence: TGTGCCAGCTCACCGACAGGGGGCTATGGCTACACCTTC. Protein product: CASSPTGGYGYTF.

This chain uses TRBV5-4 with TRBJ2-7, with a weak D call TRBD1 (6 bases). This CDR3 has 13 residues. V dropped 6 bases and J dropped 6 bases, with 16 bases sitting between them. Germline CDR1 reads SGHNT; CDR2 reads YYREEE (reference sequence). CDR3 DNA: TGTGCCAGCATGTTTGCAGGGGTGGGCGAGCAGTACTTC. As protein: CASMFAGVGEQYF.

This chain uses TRBV24-1 with TRBJ2-1; a possible D gene is TRBD2 (6 bases). V lost 7 bases and J 6 bases, leaving 18 bases between the germline ends. Germline CDR1 KGHDR, CDR2 SFDVKD. The CDR3 length is 15 residues. The CDR3: CATRSQGEVRNEQFF. For the CDR3, the DNA is TGTGCCACCAGGTCCCAAGGGGAGGTCCGCAATGAGCAGTTCTTC.

The chain joins TRBV7-9 to TRBJ2-5; no clear D. The CDR3 consists of 14 residues. V was shortened by 5 bases and J by 1 base, with 11 bases between the two germline ends. CDR1 and CDR2 (germline): SEHNR, FQNEAQ (reference sequence). The CDR3 DNA follows: TGTGCCAGCAGCCTTGTAAGGAGCCAAGAGACCCAGTACTTC. Its protein product is CASSLVRSQETQYF.

This clone came up a few times. This chain connects TRBV7-3 to TRBJ2-1; a possible D gene is TRBD1 (6 bases). Per germline, CDR1 SGHTA and CDR2 FQGTGA. V gave up 1 base and J gave up 3 bases, with 10 bases separating them. The CDR3 consists of 15 residues. CDR3 sequence: CASSLSRGSYNEQFF. The DNA of the CDR3 is TGTGCCAGCAGCTTAAGCAGGGGAAGCTACAATGAGCAGTTCTTC. Complete variable domain (other parts from reference TRBV7-3 and TRBJ2-1): GAGVSQTPSNKVTEKGKYVELRCDPISGHTALYWYRQSLGQGPEFLIYFQGTGAADDSGLPNDRFFAVRPEGSVSTLKIQRTERGDSAVYLCASSLSRGSYNEQFFGPGTRLTVL.

This chain connects TRBV7-9 to TRBJ1-1; D uncertain. The CDR3 loop spans 12 amino acids. Between the trimmed V and J ends, which lost 1 base and 9 bases, there was a span of 9 bases. Germline values: CDR1 SEHNR, CDR2 FQNEAQ (reference sequence). CDR3 coding DNA: TGTGCCAGCAGCTTAGATTATGAGAAAGCTTTCTTT. Amino acids: CASSLDYEKAFF.

This clone was seen a handful of times. This chain uses TRBV5-1 with TRBJ1-6; weak D call: TRBD1 (5 bases). Trimming cost V 1 base and J 5 bases, with 7 bases left between them. CDR3 length: 14 amino acids. Looked up from germline, CDR1 is SGHRS and CDR2 is YFSETQ. CDR3: CASSLTGNNSPLHF. In DNA form, the CDR3 reads TGCGCCAGCAGCTTGACAGGCAATAATTCACCCCTCCACTTT. Drawing the rest from reference TRBV5-1 and TRBJ1-6, the complete variable domain is KAGVTQTPRYLIKTRGQQVTLSCSPISGHRSVSWYQQTPGQGLQFLFEYFSETQRNKGNFPGRFSGRQFSNSRSEMNVSTLELGDSALYLCASSLTGNNSPLHFGNGTRLTVT.